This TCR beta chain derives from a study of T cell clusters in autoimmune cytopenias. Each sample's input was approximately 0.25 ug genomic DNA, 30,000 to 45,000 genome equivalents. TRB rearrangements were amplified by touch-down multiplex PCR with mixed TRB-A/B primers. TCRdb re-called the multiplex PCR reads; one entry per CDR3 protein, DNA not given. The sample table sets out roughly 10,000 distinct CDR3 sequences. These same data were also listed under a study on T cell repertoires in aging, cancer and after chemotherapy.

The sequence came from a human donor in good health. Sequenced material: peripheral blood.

The CDR3 loop reads CASTPEGRAQFF. The chain carries TRBV12-3 or TRBV12-4 and TRBJ2-1; TCRdb lists TRBD2, though no DNA is available to test this call. The CDR3 loop spans 12 amino acids.